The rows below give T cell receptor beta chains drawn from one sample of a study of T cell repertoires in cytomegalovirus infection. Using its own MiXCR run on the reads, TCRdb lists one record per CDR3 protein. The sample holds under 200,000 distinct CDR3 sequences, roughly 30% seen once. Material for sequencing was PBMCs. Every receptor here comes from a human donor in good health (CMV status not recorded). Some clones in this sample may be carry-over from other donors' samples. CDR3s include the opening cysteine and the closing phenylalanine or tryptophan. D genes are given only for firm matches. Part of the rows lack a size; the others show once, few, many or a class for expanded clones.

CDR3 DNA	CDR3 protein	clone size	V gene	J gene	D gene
TGTGCCAGCAGCTTACTGGGGGCAGATACGCAGTATTTT	CASSLLGADTQYF	few	TRBV7-9	TRBJ2-3	-
TGCAGTGCTAGGAACAGGGGGACTGAAAAACTGTTTTTT	CSARNRGTEKLFF	-	TRBV20-1	TRBJ1-4	TRBD1
TGTGCCAGTAGTCCCCGGGGCCAGGGCTCATGGAGAAACACCATATATTTT	CASSPRGQGSWRNTIYF	few	TRBV19	TRBJ1-3	-
TGTGCCAGTAGTGCTGGAATCAATGAGCAGTTCTTC	CASSAGINEQFF	-	TRBV19	TRBJ2-1	-
TGTGCCAGCAGTGAAGGGGGCGCGGGGGCCCGGGGAGATACGCAGTATTTT	CASSEGGAGARGDTQYF	-	TRBV2	TRBJ2-3	-
TGCAGTGCTAGTGAAAGTACAGGGGGCAATCAGCCCCAGCATTTT	CSASESTGGNQPQHF	few	TRBV20-1	TRBJ1-5	TRBD1
TGTGCCAGCAGCCAGGTGGTCCCCGAACCTGCTCAAGAGACCCAGTACTTC	CASSQVVPEPAQETQYF	few	TRBV3-1	TRBJ2-5	-
TGTGCCAGCAGCGAGGGAGAGACCCAGTACTTC	CASSEGETQYF	many	TRBV7-2	TRBJ2-5	-
TGTGCCAGCAGCCGAAGCCCATATCAGCCCCAGCATTTT	CASSRSPYQPQHF	-	TRBV14	TRBJ1-5	-
TGTGCCAGCAGTTACACCAGGACAGGAATGAGCCCCTACAATGAGCAGTTCTTC	CASSYTRTGMSPYNEQFF	few	TRBV6-5	TRBJ2-1	TRBD1
TGTGCCAGCACCTGGACCCGGGACACTGAAGCTTTCTTT	CASTWTRDTEAFF	-	TRBV7-9	TRBJ1-1	-
TGTGCCAGCAGACCGGGACTGTTCTACGAGCAGTACTTC	CASRPGLFYEQYF	-	TRBV6-8	TRBJ2-7	-
TGTGCCAGCAGCCCGCCGGGACAGGGGGCGAGACTGTTTTTT	CASSPPGQGARLFF	few	TRBV5-6	TRBJ1-4	TRBD1
TGTGCCACCAGCGGCAGCAAGATCCTTAGCAATCAGCCCCAGCATTTT	CATSGSKILSNQPQHF	-	TRBV15	TRBJ1-5	-
TGTGCCAGCAGCTCCGGACAGGCCTGTGACACAGATACGCAGTATTTT	CASSSGQACDTDTQYF	few	TRBV7-6	TRBJ2-3	TRBD1
TGCAGCGTGAGCCTTGGGGGGGTCATGGCTGAAGCTTTCTTT	CSVSLGGVMAEAFF	-	TRBV29-1	TRBJ1-1	-
TGTGCCAGCTTGCAGAGAAACTATGGCTACACCTTC	CASLQRNYGYTF	few	TRBV19	TRBJ1-2	-
TGTGCCAGTAGTTCTACGGCGGACACAGATACGCAGTATTTT	CASSSTADTDTQYF	few	TRBV19	TRBJ2-3	-
TGTGCCAGCAGCCGCGAAGGACAGGCGTTTGAAAAACTGTTTTTT	CASSREGQAFEKLFF	many	TRBV7-2	TRBJ1-4	TRBD1
TGCGCCAGCAGCTTTCGTAGCGGGGGCCCCGAGACCGAGCAGTACTTC	CASSFRSGGPETEQYF	few	TRBV5-1	TRBJ2-7	TRBD2
TGTGCCAGCAGTGACCGGACCCACTATGGCTACACCTTC	CASSDRTHYGYTF	few	TRBV6-2/TRBV6-3	TRBJ1-2	-
TGCAGCGCCCACAGGGGAGGAAACACTGAAGCTTTCTTT	CSAHRGGNTEAFF	-	TRBV29-1	TRBJ1-1	TRBD1
TGTGCCAGCAGTTTGACCAATAACCGGGACCAAGAGACCCAGTACTTC	CASSLTNNRDQETQYF	few	TRBV12-3/TRBV12-4	TRBJ2-5	-
TGCGCCAGCAGCGATCCCCGGGGCTCTGCTAACTATGGCTACACCTTC	CASSDPRGSANYGYTF	few	TRBV5-1	TRBJ1-2	-
TGTGCCAGCAGTACGTCTAATGGCTACACCTTC	CASSTSNGYTF	-	TRBV6-6	TRBJ1-2	-
TGTGCCAGCAGTGACCCCGATTCGCGCTATGGCTACACCTTC	CASSDPDSRYGYTF	few	TRBV6-6	TRBJ1-2	-
TGTGCCAGCAGTTTTCCGGCAGCGTATGGCTACACCTTC	CASSFPAAYGYTF	few	TRBV28	TRBJ1-2	-
TGTGCCAGCAGTCCCCCCGGACTAGGTTACGAGCAGTACTTC	CASSPPGLGYEQYF	few	TRBV12-3/TRBV12-4	TRBJ2-7	TRBD2
TGTGCCAGCAGCCGCCCGGGGAGCGGGACAGATACGCAGTATTTT	CASSRPGSGTDTQYF	-	TRBV7-9	TRBJ2-3	-
TGCGCCAGCAGCTCCTCCTGGGGCCAGAAAGGGGGCTACACCTTC	CASSSSWGQKGGYTF	few	TRBV5-1	TRBJ1-2	-
TGTGCCAGCAGTTATGGGACTCGGGTTGGTCGGAACTCTGAAGCTTTCTTT	CASSYGTRVGRNSEAFF	-	TRBV6-2/TRBV6-3	TRBJ1-1	-
TGTGCCAGCAGTTCCCCTCCGGGACAGGGTACCGGGGAGCTGTTTTTT	CASSSPPGQGTGELFF	few	TRBV6-1	TRBJ2-2	TRBD1
TGTGCCAGCAGCCCCCGGAGTACGTCTTTCTCTGGAAACACCATATATTTT	CASSPRSTSFSGNTIYF	few	TRBV7-2	TRBJ1-3	-
TGTGCCAGCAGCCTCCCACGGAGGGGCCCTCGGGGTGAAAAACTGTTTTTT	CASSLPRRGPRGEKLFF	-	TRBV3-1	TRBJ1-4	-
TGTGCCAGCAGCTTAGACTCGTACAATGAGCAGTTCTTC	CASSLDSYNEQFF	many	TRBV7-2	TRBJ2-1	-
TGTGCCAGCAGCTTAGTAGGGGTCGACCGGGCTTTCTTT	CASSLVGVDRAFF	few	TRBV7-9	TRBJ1-1	-
TGCAGCGTACTCCGGACTGGAGTAAACATTCAGTACTTC	CSVLRTGVNIQYF	-	TRBV29-1	TRBJ2-4	-
TGCAGTGCCCCCACCCGGGCAGGGGGCGTCTCAGAGACCCAGTACTTC	CSAPTRAGGVSETQYF	few	TRBV20-1	TRBJ2-5	TRBD1
TGTGCCAGCAGCTTACAGGGGGCGCGGAGTACTGAAGCTTTCTTT	CASSLQGARSTEAFF	-	TRBV7-3	TRBJ1-1	TRBD1
TGCAGCGTTGAAGGGGCTAGCGGGGGGCCAGATACGCAGTATTTT	CSVEGASGGPDTQYF	-	TRBV29-1	TRBJ2-3	TRBD2
TGTGCCAGCAGCCTAGAACCGGGACAGGGCTCAGATACGCAGTATTTT	CASSLEPGQGSDTQYF	few	TRBV5-6	TRBJ2-3	TRBD1
TGTGCCAGCAGCGTTGGAACCTACTACGAGCAGTACTTC	CASSVGTYYEQYF	-	TRBV7-2	TRBJ2-7	-
TGTGCCAGCAGCTCTTTCTTGGGACAGACCTACAATGAGCAGTTCTTC	CASSSFLGQTYNEQFF	-	TRBV7-8	TRBJ2-1	TRBD1
TGTGCCAGCAGTCGTCCGGGACATAGCAATCAGCCCCAGCATTTT	CASSRPGHSNQPQHF	-	TRBV2	TRBJ1-5	-
TGTGCCAGTACGGGGGGGGCCTACGAGCAGTACTTC	CASTGGAYEQYF	-	TRBV19	TRBJ2-7	TRBD2
TGTGCCAGCAGTTACTTACAGGGAAGCAATGAGCAGTTCTTC	CASSYLQGSNEQFF	-	TRBV6-2/TRBV6-3	TRBJ2-1	-
TGTGCCAGCAGCTTAGGACAGCCCAACGAGCAGTACTTC	CASSLGQPNEQYF	-	TRBV7-9	TRBJ2-7	-